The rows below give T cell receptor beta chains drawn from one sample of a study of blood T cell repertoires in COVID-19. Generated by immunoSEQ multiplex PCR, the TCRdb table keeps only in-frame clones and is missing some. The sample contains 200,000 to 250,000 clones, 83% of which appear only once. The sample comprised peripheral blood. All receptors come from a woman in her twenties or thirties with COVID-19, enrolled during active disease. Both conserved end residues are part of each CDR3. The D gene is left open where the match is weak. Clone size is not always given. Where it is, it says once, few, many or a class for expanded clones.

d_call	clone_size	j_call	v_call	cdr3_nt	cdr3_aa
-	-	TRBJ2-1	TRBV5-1	TGCGCCAGCAGCTTTTCGACGGGGAGCTCCTACAATGAGCAGTTCTTC	CASSFSTGSSYNEQFF
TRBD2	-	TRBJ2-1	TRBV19	TGTGCCAGTACCGGGACTAGCGGGGGGGCCTACAATGAGCAGTTCTTC	CASTGTSGGAYNEQFF
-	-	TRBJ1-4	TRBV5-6	TGTGCCAGCAGCTTGGCCGGGGAACTGTTTTTT	CASSLAGELFF
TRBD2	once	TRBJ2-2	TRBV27	TGTGCCAGCAGTTTAGGGGGGAGGGGCACCGGGGAGCTGTTTTTT	CASSLGGRGTGELFF
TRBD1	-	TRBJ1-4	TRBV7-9	TGTGCCAGCCTCGAGGACAGGGGAGTTGAAAAACTGTTTTTT	CASLEDRGVEKLFF
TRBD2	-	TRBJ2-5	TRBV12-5	TGTGCTAGTGGTTTGGGGGCGGGAGCCCACCAAGAGACCCAGTACTTC	CASGLGAGAHQETQYF
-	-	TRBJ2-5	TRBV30	TGTGCCTGGAGTAGGGGTCCGGGCCAAGAGACCCAGTACTTC	CAWSRGPGQETQYF
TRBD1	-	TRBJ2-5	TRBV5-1	TGCGCCAGCAGCCAAGGACAGGATCAAGAGACCCAGTACTTC	CASSQGQDQETQYF
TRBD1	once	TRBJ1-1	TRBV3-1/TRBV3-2	TGTGCCAGCTGGGACAGGGCCACTGAAGCTTTCTTT	CASWDRATEAFF
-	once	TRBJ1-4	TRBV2	TGTGCCAGCAGTGAAGAGGGGTCGACTAATGAAAAACTGTTTTTT	CASSEEGSTNEKLFF
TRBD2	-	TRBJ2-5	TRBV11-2	TGTGCCAGCAGCCGGACTAGCGGGGAAGAGACCCAGTACTTC	CASSRTSGEETQYF
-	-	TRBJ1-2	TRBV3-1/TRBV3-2	TGTGCCAGCAGCCAAGACAGGAACTATGGCTACACCTTC	CASSQDRNYGYTF
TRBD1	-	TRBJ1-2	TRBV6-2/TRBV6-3	TGTGCCAGCAGTTACTATCCTGGACAGGGGGGAAGCTACACCTTC	CASSYYPGQGGSYTF
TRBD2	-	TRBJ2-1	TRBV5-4	TGTGCCAGCAGCTCTAGCGGGAGAGTCGATGAGCAGTTCTTC	CASSSSGRVDEQFF
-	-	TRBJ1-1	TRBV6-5	TGTGCCAGCAACAAGAGGGAGAACACTGAAGCTTTCTTT	CASNKRENTEAFF
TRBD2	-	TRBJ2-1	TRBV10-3	TGTGCCATCAGTGAGTCCCGCGCGGGAGGACAAATAAGAGAGCAGTTCTTC	CAISESRAGGQIREQFF
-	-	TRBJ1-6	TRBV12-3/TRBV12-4	TGTGCCAGCAGTTTAAGTGGGACTTTACCCCTCCACTTT	CASSLSGTLPLHF
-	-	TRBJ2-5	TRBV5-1	TGCGCCAGCAGCTTGGGCGGCGGACAAGAGACCCAGTACTTC	CASSLGGGQETQYF
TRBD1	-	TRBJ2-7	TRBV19	TGTGCCAGTACTCGAACAGGGGGCTACGAGCAGTACTTC	CASTRTGGYEQYF
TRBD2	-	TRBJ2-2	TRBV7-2	TGTGCCAGCAGCCGAGGGACTAGAAGGGAGCTGTTTTTT	CASSRGTRRELFF
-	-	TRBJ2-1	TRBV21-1	TGTGCCAGCAGCAAATGGTACGGGGACTACTCCTACAATGAGCAGTTCTTC	CASSKWYGDYSYNEQFF
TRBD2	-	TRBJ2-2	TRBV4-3	TGCGCCAGCAGCCCAAGACTAGCGGGGGGATTCACCGGGGAGCTGTTTTTT	CASSPRLAGGFTGELFF
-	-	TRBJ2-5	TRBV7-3	TGTGCCAGCAGCTTATCAGTCAGCGGGGAGACCCAGTACTTC	CASSLSVSGETQYF
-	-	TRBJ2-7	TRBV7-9	TGTGCCAGCAGCCCTTCGGACACTACCTACGAGCAGTACTTC	CASSPSDTTYEQYF
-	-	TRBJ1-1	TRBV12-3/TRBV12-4	TGTGCCAGCAGTCACAAACAGGGTGCGGCTTTCTTT	CASSHKQGAAFF
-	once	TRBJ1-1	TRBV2	TGTGCCAGCACTAAAGACACCACTGAAGCTTTCTTT	CASTKDTTEAFF